These T cell receptor beta chains were read from a single sample in a study of vaccination and CD4 T cells after COVID-19. TCRdb reprocessed the PCR reads with MiXCR, giving one entry per CDR3 protein. This sample has some 40,000 distinct CDR3 sequences; 36% occur once, and the top ten carry 5.8%. The sample here was CD4+ T cells from blood, taken about 7 months after SARS-CoV-2 vaccination. These receptors were obtained from a human donor who had recovered from COVID-19. Each CDR3 is given with its conserved first and last residue. A D gene is named only where the DNA matches it firmly.

D,V,J,CDR3
TRBD1,TRBV20-1,TRBJ1-2,CSAKDREILTF
TRBD1,TRBV6-5,TRBJ2-3,CASSYGTASTDTQYF
NA,TRBV28,TRBJ2-7,CASRHGGGMGYEQYF
TRBD2,TRBV9,TRBJ2-7,CASSVAPVLAGASYEQYF
TRBD1,TRBV20-1,TRBJ2-2,CSARPSDRANTGELFF
NA,TRBV18,TRBJ2-7,CASSDAGSSYEQYF
NA,TRBV6-1,TRBJ2-5,CASRETAQEETQYF
TRBD1,TRBV20-1,TRBJ1-6,CSAKVTGVPSPLHF
NA,TRBV7-3,TRBJ2-1,CASSLLATNHEQFF
NA,TRBV21-1,TRBJ1-6,CASSKLSRHNSPLHF
NA,TRBV27,TRBJ2-1,CASSSYRDSIYNEQFF
TRBD2,TRBV20-1,TRBJ2-7,CSATSGGAHPNEQYF
TRBD2,TRBV7-2,TRBJ2-2,CASRLAGYTGELFF
TRBD2,TRBV7-9,TRBJ2-5,CASSPSTSGRGETQYF
NA,TRBV20-1,TRBJ1-2,CSASGVFHTF
TRBD2,TRBV2,TRBJ2-1,CASSETSGRIDEQFF
NA,TRBV7-9,TRBJ2-1,CASSLGSPSYNEQFF
NA,TRBV19,TRBJ1-2,CASSNSVSGYTF
TRBD1,TRBV10-3,TRBJ1-4,CAISPRQGDVEKLFF
NA,TRBV7-3,TRBJ2-3,CASSLDHTDTQYF
NA,TRBV6-4,TRBJ2-2,CASSRQAETGELFF
NA,TRBV29-1,TRBJ2-1,CSVEGSGTSPNEQFF
TRBD1,TRBV20-1,TRBJ1-1,CSARQGTGVGTEAFF
TRBD1,TRBV19,TRBJ2-5,CASSSGTGVETQYF
NA,TRBV5-1,TRBJ2-7,CASSPQGYEQYF
NA,TRBV7-2,TRBJ1-5,CASSLIAGTRGGNQPQHF
TRBD2,TRBV4-1,TRBJ2-7,CASSPEELAVHEQYF
TRBD2,TRBV6-1,TRBJ2-7,CASKEREVGIYEQYF
NA,TRBV27,TRBJ1-3,CASSLRSGNTIYF
TRBD2,TRBV5-4,TRBJ2-7,CASSVSGTIYEQYF
TRBD2,TRBV28,TRBJ2-1,CASSYPGLAVQVDEQFF
TRBD1,TRBV20-1,TRBJ1-1,CSAREGQGNTEAFF
NA,TRBV6-1,TRBJ1-6,CASSAAYNSPLHF
TRBD1,TRBV7-2,TRBJ2-1,CASSPTAGTVYNEQFF
TRBD1,TRBV27,TRBJ2-1,CASSSGTGPYNEQFF
NA,TRBV19,TRBJ2-3,CAGSAVSTDTQYF
NA,TRBV7-9,TRBJ2-5,CASSLSGFLETQYF
TRBD2,TRBV10-3,TRBJ2-7,CAIRGSGSYEQYF
NA,TRBV7-2,TRBJ2-5,CASSLVVRGWETQYF
TRBD2,TRBV20-1,TRBJ2-3,CSARDARTSGNTQYF
TRBD1,TRBV27,TRBJ2-1,CASRTGYNEQFF
NA,TRBV20-1,TRBJ2-5,CSASGRGEVQETQYF
TRBD2,TRBV20-1,TRBJ2-5,CSARGASGRSGETQYF
NA,TRBV20-1,TRBJ2-7,CSATAGQRSYEQYF
TRBD1,TRBV6-5,TRBJ1-6,CASSYSRGTGGWNSPLHF
NA,TRBV19,TRBJ2-7,CASSIFGGPDSTYEQYF
NA,TRBV12-3/TRBV12-4,TRBJ2-7,CASSHTYEQYF
NA,TRBV15,TRBJ1-2,CATSRATGANYGYTF
TRBD1,TRBV20-1,TRBJ2-3,CSARRQGGSTDTQYF
TRBD2,TRBV6-5,TRBJ2-3,CASSYLAGGSTDTQYF